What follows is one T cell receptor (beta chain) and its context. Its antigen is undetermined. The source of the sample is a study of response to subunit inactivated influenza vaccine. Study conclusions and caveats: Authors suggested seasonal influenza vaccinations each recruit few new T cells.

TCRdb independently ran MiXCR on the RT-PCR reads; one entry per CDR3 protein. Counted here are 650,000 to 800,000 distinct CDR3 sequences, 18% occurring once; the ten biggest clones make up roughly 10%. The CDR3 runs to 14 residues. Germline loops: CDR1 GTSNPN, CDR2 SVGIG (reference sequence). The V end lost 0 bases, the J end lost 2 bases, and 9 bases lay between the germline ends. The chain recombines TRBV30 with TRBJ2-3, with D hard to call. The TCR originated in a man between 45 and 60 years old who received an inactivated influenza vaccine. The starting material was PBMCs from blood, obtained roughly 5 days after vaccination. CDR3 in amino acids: CAWSVLGNTDTQYF. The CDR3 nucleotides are TGTGCCTGGAGTGTACTGGGAAACACAGATACGCAGTATTTT.